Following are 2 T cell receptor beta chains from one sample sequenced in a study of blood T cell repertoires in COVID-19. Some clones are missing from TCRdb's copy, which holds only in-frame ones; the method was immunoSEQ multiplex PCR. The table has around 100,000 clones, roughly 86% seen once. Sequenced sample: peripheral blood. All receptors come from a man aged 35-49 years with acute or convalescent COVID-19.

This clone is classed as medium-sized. The CDR3 coding sequence is TGTGCCAGCAGCTTAGGGGGAGACAGGGAAGCTTTCTTT. Amino acids: CASSLGGDREAFF. The rearrangement uses TRBV7-9 and TRBJ1-1; TRBD1 might be the D (6 bases). Germline CDR1 SEHNR, CDR2 FQNEAQ (reference sequence). The CDR3 sequence is 13 residues long. Trimming took 1 base from V and 8 from J, leaving 11 bases between them.

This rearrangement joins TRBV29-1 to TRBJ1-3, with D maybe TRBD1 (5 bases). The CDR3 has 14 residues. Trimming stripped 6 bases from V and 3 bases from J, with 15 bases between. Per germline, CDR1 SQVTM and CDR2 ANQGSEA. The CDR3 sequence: CSVVEGASGNTIYF. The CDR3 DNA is TGCAGCGTGGTCGAAGGGGCAAGTGGAAACACCATATATTTT.